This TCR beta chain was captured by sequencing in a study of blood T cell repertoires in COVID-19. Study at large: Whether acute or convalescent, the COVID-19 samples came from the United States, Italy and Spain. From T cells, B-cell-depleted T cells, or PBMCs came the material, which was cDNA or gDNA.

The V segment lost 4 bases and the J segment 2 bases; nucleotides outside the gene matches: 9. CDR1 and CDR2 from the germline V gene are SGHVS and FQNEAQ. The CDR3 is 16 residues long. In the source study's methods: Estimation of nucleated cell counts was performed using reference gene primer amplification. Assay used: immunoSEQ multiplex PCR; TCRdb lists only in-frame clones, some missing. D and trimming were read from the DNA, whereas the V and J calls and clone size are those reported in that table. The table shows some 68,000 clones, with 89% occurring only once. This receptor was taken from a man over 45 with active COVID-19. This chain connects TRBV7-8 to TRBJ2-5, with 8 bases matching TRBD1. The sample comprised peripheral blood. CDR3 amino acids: CASSSWTGSFQETQYF. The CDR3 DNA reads TGTGCCAGCAGCTCCTGGACAGGGAGTTTTCAAGAGACCCAGTACTTC.